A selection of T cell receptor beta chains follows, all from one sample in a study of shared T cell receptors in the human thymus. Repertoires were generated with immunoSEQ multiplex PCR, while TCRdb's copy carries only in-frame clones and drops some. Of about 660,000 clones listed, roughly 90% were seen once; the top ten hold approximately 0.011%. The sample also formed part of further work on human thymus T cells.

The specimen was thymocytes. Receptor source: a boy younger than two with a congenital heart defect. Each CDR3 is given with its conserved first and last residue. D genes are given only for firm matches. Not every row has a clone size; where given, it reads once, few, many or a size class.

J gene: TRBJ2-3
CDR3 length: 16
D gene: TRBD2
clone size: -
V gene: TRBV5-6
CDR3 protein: CASSWGGEQRTDTQYF
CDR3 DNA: TGTGCCAGCAGCTGGGGGGGAGAGCAAAGGACAGATACGCAGTATTTT

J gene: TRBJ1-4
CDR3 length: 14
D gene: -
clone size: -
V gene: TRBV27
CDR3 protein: CASSTDRRREKLFF
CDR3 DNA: TGTGCCAGCAGCACTGACAGGCGAAGGGAAAAACTGTTTTTT

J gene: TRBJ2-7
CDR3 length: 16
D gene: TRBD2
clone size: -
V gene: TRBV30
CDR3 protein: CAWSVLGAGGIHEQYF
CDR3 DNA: TGTGCCTGGAGTGTACTTGGGGCGGGAGGGATCCACGAGCAGTACTTC

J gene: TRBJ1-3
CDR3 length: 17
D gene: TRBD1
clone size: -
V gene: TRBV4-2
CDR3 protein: CASSLPISGQGLHTIYF
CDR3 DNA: TGTGCCAGCAGCCTCCCAATCTCGGGACAGGGCCTCCACACCATATATTTT

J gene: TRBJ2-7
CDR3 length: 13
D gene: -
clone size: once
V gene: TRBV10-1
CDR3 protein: CASRGLDSYEQYF
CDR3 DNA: TGCGCCAGCAGGGGACTGGACTCCTACGAGCAGTACTTC

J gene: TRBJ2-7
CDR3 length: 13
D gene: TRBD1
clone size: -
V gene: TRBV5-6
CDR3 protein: CASSVTGGQEQYF
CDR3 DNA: TGTGCCAGCAGCGTGACAGGGGGCCAAGAGCAGTACTTC

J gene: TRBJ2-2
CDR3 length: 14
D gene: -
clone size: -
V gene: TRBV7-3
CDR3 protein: CASSLVANTGELFF
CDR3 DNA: TGTGCCAGCAGCCTCGTAGCTAACACCGGGGAGCTGTTTTTT

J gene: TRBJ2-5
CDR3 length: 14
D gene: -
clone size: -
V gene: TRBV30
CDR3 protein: CAWSVLAERETQYF
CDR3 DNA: TGTGCCTGGAGTGTATTAGCGGAACGGGAGACCCAGTACTTC

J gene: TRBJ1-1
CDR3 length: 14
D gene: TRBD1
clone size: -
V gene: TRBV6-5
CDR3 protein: CASSYRDRVAEAFF
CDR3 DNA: TGTGCCAGCAGTTACAGGGACAGGGTGGCTGAAGCTTTCTTT

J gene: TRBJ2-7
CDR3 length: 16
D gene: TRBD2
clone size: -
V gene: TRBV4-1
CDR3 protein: CASSQNSGRIFYEQYF
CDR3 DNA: TGCGCCAGCAGCCAAAATAGCGGGAGGATTTTCTACGAGCAGTACTTC

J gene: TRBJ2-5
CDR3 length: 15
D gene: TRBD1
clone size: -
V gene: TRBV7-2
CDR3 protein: CASSSGQGVGETQYF
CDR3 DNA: TGTGCCAGCAGCTCGGGACAGGGGGTAGGAGAGACCCAGTACTTC

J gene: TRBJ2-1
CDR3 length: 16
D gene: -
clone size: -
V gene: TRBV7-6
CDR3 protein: CASSLAAERPHNEQFF
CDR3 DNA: TGTGCCAGCAGCTTAGCGGCTGAGCGGCCGCACAATGAGCAGTTCTTC

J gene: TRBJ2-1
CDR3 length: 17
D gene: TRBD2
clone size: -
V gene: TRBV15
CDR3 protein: CATSRDPFSGIYNEQFF
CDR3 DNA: TGTGCCACCAGCAGAGATCCCTTTAGCGGGATTTACAATGAGCAGTTCTTC

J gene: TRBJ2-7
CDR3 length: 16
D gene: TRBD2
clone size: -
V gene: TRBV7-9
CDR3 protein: CASSYRVRGDSYEQYF
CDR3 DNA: TGTGCCAGCAGCTATCGGGTGCGGGGGGACTCCTACGAGCAGTACTTC

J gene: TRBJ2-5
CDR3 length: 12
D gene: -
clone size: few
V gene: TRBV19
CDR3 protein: CASRGALGTQYF
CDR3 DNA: TGTGCCAGTAGAGGGGCCTTGGGGACCCAGTACTTC

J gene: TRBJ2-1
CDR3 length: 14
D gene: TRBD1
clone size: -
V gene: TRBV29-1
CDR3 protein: CSAPNGTAYNEQFF
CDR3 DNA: TGCAGCGCTCCTAATGGGACAGCCTACAATGAGCAGTTCTTC

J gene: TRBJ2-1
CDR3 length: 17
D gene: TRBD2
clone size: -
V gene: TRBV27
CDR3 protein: CASSCGLAGGGLNEQFF
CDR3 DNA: TGTGCCAGCAGTTGCGGACTAGCGGGAGGGGGGTTGAATGAGCAGTTCTTC

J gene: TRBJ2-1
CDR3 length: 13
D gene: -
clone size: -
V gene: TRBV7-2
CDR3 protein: CASSSPSYNEQFF
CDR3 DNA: TGTGCCAGCAGCTCCCCCTCTTACAATGAGCAGTTCTTC

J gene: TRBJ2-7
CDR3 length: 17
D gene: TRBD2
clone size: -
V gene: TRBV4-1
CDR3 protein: CASSRSSPGSGRAEQYF
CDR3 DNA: TGCGCCAGCAGCCGCTCCTCCCCCGGTAGCGGGAGGGCCGAGCAGTACTTC

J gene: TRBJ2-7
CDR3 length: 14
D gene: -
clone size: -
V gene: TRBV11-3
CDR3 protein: CASSLEGSAYEQYF
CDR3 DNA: TGTGCCAGCAGCTTAGAGGGGAGCGCCTACGAGCAGTACTTC

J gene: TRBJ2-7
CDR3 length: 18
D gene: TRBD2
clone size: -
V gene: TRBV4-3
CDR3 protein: CASSQDLLVGGPGDEQYF
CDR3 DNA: TGCGCCAGCAGCCAAGACCTACTAGTGGGAGGGCCGGGGGACGAGCAGTACTTC

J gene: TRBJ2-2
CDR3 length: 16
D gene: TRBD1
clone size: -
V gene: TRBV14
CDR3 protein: CASSLLRDSGPMELFF
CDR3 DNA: TGTGCCAGCAGCCTACTCAGGGACAGCGGTCCGATGGAGCTGTTTTTT

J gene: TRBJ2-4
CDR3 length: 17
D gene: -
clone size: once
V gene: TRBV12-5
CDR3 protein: CASGLETGRKGKNIQYF
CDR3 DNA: TGTGCTAGTGGTTTAGAGACAGGGAGGAAGGGCAAAAACATTCAGTACTTC

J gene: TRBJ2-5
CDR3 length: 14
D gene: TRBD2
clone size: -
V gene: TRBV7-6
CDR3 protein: CASSRSGRTETQYF
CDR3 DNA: TGTGCCAGCAGCCGTAGCGGGAGAACTGAGACCCAGTACTTC

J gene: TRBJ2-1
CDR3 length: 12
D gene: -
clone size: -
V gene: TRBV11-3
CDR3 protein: CASSTPHNEQFF
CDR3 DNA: TGTGCCAGCAGCACTCCGCACAATGAGCAGTTCTTC

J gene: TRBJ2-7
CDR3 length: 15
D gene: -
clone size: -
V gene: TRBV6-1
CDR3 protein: CASILRRDSSYEQYF
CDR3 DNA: TGTGCCAGCATCCTACGCCGGGACTCATCCTACGAGCAGTACTTC

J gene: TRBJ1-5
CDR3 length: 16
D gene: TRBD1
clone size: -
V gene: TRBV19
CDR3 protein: CASSPADRGLSQPQHF
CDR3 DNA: TGTGCCAGTAGTCCCGCGGACAGGGGGCTTTCTCAGCCCCAGCATTTT

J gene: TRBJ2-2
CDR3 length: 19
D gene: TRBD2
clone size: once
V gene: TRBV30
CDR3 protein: CAWDHAWSAGEGLTGELFF
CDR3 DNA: TGTGCCTGGGACCATGCCTGGAGTGCGGGGGAGGGGTTAACCGGGGAGCTGTTTTTT

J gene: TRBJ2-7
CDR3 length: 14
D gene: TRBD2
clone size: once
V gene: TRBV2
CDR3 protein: CASTAGDLSYEQYF
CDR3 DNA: TGTGCCAGCACCGCGGGGGACTTAAGCTACGAGCAGTACTTC

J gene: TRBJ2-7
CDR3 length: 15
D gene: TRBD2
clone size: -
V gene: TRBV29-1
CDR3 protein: CSVEGGGQGSYEQYF
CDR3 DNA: TGCAGCGTTGAAGGCGGGGGGCAGGGAAGCTACGAGCAGTACTTC

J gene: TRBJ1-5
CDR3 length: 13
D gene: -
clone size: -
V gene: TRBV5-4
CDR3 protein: CASSADSHQPQHF
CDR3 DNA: TGTGCCAGCAGCGCCGACAGCCATCAGCCCCAGCATTTT

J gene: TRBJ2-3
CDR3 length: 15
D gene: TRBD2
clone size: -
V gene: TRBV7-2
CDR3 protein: CAISTLGGVTDTQYF
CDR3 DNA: TGTGCTATCTCCACCCTGGGAGGGGTCACAGATACGCAGTATTTT

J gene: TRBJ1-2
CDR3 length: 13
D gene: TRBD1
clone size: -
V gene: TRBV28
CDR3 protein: CASTPGQLYGYTF
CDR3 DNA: TGTGCCAGCACCCCGGGACAGCTCTATGGCTACACCTTC

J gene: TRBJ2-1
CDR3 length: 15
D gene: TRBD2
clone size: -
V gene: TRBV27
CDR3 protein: CASSSAGTSGNEQFF
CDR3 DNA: TGTGCCAGCAGTTCCGCCGGGACTAGCGGGAATGAGCAGTTCTTC

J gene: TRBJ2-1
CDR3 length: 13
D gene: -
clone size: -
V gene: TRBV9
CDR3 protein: CASSGRDYNEQFF
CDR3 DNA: TGTGCCAGCAGCGGCCGGGACTACAATGAGCAGTTCTTC

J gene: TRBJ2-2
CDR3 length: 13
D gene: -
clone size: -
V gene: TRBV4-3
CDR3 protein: CASSQDRAGELFF
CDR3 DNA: TGCGCCAGCAGCCAAGATCGGGCCGGGGAGCTGTTTTTT

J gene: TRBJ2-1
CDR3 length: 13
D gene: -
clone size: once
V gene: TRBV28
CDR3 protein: CASSPQMPREQFF
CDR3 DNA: TGTGCCAGCAGTCCCCAGATGCCCCGTGAGCAGTTCTTC

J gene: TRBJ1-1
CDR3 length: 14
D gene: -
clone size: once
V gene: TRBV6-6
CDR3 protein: CASTPGDMNTEAFF
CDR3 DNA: TGTGCCAGCACCCCGGGGGATATGAACACTGAAGCTTTCTTT

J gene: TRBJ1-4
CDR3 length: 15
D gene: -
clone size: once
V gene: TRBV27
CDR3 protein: CASSLDPHRGGKLFF
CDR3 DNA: TGTGCCAGCAGTTTAGACCCTCATCGAGGCGGAAAACTGTTTTTT

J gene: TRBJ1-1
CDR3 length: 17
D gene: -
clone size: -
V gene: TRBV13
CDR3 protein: CASSLARAGQPQAEAFF
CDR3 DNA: TGTGCCAGCAGCTTAGCCCGCGCGGGGCAGCCTCAGGCTGAAGCTTTCTTT

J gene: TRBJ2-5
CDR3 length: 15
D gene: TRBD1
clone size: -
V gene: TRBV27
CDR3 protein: CASSSTRDRQETQYF
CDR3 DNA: TGTGCCAGCAGTTCAACCCGGGACAGACAAGAGACCCAGTACTTC

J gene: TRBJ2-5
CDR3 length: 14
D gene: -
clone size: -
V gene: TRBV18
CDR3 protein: CASSPPRVQETQYF
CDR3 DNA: TGTGCCAGCTCACCACCGCGGGTCCAAGAGACCCAGTACTTC

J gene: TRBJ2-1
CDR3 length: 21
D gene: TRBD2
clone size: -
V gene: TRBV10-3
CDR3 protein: CAISETGTGTSGLSSYNEQFF
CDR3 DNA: TGTGCCATCAGTGAGACGGGGACCGGGACTAGCGGGTTGAGCTCCTACAATGAGCAGTTCTTC

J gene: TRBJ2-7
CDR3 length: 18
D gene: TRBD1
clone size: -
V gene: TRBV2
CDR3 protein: CASSENPIPGQGIYEQYF
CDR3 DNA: TGTGCCAGCAGTGAAAACCCTATCCCGGGACAGGGGATATACGAGCAGTACTTC

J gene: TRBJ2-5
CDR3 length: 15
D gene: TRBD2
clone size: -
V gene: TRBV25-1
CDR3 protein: CASSELTSGQETQYF
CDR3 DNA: TGTGCCAGCAGTGAATTAACTAGCGGCCAAGAGACCCAGTACTTC

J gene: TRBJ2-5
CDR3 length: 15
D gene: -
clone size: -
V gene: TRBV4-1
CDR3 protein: CASSQAPLDRETQYF
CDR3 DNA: TGCGCCAGCAGCCAAGCACCCCTGGACAGAGAGACCCAGTACTTC

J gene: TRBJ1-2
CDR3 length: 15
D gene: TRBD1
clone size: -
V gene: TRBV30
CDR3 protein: CAWSEPTAGGYGYTF
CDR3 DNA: TGTGCCTGGAGTGAGCCAACCGCAGGGGGCTATGGCTACACCTTC

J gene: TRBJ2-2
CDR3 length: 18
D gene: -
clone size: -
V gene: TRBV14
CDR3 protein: CASSQNLRDNLGTGELFF
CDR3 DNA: TGTGCCAGCAGCCAAAACCTTCGGGACAACTTGGGAACCGGGGAGCTGTTTTTT